This T cell receptor beta chain came from a study of molecular identifiers for immune sequencing clone quantification. V shed 4 bases and J 6 bases; nucleotides not matched to a gene: 11. The CDR3 covers 15 residues. TCRdb reprocessed the PCR reads via MiXCR and lists one record per CDR3 protein. The sample shows some 650,000 distinct CDR3 sequences, less than 20% of them seen only once. In this sample, this clonotype turned up many times. The CD8+CD4-CCR7+CD45RA+ phenotype defined the sorted naive CD8 T cells. The rearrangement uses TRBV12-3 or TRBV12-4 and TRBJ1-1; TRBD1 matches at 7 bases. This sequence was found in a human donor in good health. Some libraries in this study had Jurkat cell RNA spiked in. The specimen sequenced was naive CD8+ T cells from blood, with Jurkat cell RNA spiked in. The subset: FACS-sorted CD8+CD4-CCR7+CD45RA+ naive T cells. CDR3 amino acids: CASSSGRGGGAEAFF. DNA of the CDR3: TGTGCCAGCAGTTCTGGCAGGGGGGGGGGGGCTGAAGCTTTCTTT.